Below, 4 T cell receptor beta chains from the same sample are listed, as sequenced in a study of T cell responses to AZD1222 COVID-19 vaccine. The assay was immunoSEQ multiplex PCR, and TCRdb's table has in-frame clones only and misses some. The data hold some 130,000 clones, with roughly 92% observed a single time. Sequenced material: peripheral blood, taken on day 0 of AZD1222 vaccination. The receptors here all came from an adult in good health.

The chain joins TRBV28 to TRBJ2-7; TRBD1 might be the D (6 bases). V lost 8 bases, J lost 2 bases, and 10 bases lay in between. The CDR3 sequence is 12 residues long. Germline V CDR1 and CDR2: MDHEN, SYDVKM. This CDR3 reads CASQGPTYEQYF. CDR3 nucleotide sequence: TGTGCCAGCCAGGGGCCGACCTACGAGCAGTACTTC.

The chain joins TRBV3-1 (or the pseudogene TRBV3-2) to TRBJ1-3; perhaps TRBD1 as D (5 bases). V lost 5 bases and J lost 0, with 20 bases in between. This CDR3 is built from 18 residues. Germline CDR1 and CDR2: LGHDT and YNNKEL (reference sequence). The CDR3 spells CASSMYSQGIDSGNTIYF. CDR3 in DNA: TGTGCCAGCAGCATGTATTCGCAGGGAATAGACTCTGGAAACACCATATATTTT.

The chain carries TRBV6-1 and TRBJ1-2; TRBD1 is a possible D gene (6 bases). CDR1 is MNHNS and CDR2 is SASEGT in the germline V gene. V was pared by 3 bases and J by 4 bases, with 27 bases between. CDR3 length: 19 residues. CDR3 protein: CASSDSISRGIDTGYGYTF. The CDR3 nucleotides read TGTGCCAGCAGTGATTCGATATCTAGGGGGATTGACACGGGCTATGGCTACACCTTC.

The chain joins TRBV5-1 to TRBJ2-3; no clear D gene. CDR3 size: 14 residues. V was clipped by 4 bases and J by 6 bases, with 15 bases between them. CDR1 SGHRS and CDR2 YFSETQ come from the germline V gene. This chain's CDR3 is CASSPLGRPDTQYF. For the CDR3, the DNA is TGCGCCAGCAGCCCCCTCGGCAGGCCCGATACGCAGTATTTT.